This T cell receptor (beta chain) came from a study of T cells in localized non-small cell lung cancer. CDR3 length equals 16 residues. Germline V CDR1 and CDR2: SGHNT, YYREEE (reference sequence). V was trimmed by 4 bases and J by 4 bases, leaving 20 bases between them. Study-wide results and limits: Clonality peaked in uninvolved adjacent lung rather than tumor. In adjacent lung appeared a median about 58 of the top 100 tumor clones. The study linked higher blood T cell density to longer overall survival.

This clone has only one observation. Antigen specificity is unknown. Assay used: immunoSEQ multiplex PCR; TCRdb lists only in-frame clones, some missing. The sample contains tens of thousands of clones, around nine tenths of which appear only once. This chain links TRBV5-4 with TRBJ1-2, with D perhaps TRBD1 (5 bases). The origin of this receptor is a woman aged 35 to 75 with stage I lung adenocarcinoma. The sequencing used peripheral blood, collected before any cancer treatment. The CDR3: CASSAGGGRFPYGYTF. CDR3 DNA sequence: TGTGCCAGCAGCGCGGGGGGAGGGAGATTCCCCTATGGCTACACCTTC.